Listed below are T cell receptor beta chains from one sample, sequenced in a study of blood T cells in healthy people across ages. TCRdb ran MiXCR on the 5' RACE reads and lists one entry per CDR3 protein. The repertoire has hundreds of thousands of distinct CDR3 sequences, 44% of them found once; the top ten carry around 18%. The sample taken for sequencing was blood. All receptors come from a man aged 55-75 years in good health. Both conserved end residues are part of each CDR3. The D gene is left open where the match is weak. The size field is filled for only some rows; it gives once, few, many or a size class.

J gene: TRBJ1-2; D gene: TRBD1; clone size: few; V gene: TRBV7-2; CDR3 protein: CASSPPDRVRGYTF; CDR3 DNA: TGTGCCAGCAGCCCGCCGGACAGGGTGCGAGGCTACACCTTC
J gene: TRBJ1-1; D gene: .; clone size: .; V gene: TRBV12-3/TRBV12-4; CDR3 protein: CASSIQGDLNTEAFF; CDR3 DNA: TGTGCCAGCAGCATTCAAGGGGATCTGAACACTGAAGCTTTCTTT
J gene: TRBJ2-5; D gene: .; clone size: .; V gene: TRBV6-6; CDR3 protein: CASSYMGVSYEQYF; CDR3 DNA: TGTGCCAGCAGTTACATGGGGGTCTCCTATGAGCAGTACTTC
J gene: TRBJ2-3; D gene: .; clone size: few; V gene: TRBV11-1; CDR3 protein: CASSLGTGTTDTQYF; CDR3 DNA: TGTGCCAGCAGCTTAGGGACCGGGACCACAGATACGCAGTATTTT
J gene: TRBJ1-1; D gene: TRBD1; clone size: .; V gene: TRBV29-1; CDR3 protein: CSVNRGGPNTEAFF; CDR3 DNA: TGCAGCGTAAACAGGGGAGGCCCGAACACTGAAGCTTTCTTT
J gene: TRBJ2-6; D gene: .; clone size: few; V gene: TRBV3-1; CDR3 protein: CASSQWKYSGANVLTF; CDR3 DNA: TGTGCCAGCAGCCAATGGAAGTACTCTGGGGCCAACGTCCTGACTTTC
J gene: TRBJ2-5; D gene: .; clone size: .; V gene: TRBV7-9; CDR3 protein: CASSFPGARGQETQYF; CDR3 DNA: TGTGCCAGCAGCTTTCCGGGGGCCAGAGGCCAAGAGACCCAGTACTTC
J gene: TRBJ2-1; D gene: TRBD1; clone size: few; V gene: TRBV6-1; CDR3 protein: CASSELGQGSYEQFF; CDR3 DNA: TGTGCCAGCAGTGAACTGGGACAGGGGTCATATGAGCAGTTCTTC
J gene: TRBJ2-7; D gene: .; clone size: once; V gene: TRBV6-6; CDR3 protein: CASSYAIEQYF; CDR3 DNA: TGTGCCAGCAGTTACGCGATAGAGCAGTACTTC
J gene: TRBJ2-3; D gene: .; clone size: few; V gene: TRBV7-2; CDR3 protein: CASSYLLGGIDTQYF; CDR3 DNA: TGTGCCAGCAGCTACCTCCTTGGGGGTATAGATACGCAGTATTTT
J gene: TRBJ2-7; D gene: .; clone size: .; V gene: TRBV27; CDR3 protein: CASSPMVRRFYNEQYF; CDR3 DNA: TGTGCCAGCAGTCCAATGGTCAGGAGGTTCTACAATGAGCAGTACTTC
J gene: TRBJ2-5; D gene: TRBD1; clone size: few; V gene: TRBV2; CDR3 protein: CASSNRGTVETQYF; CDR3 DNA: TGTGCCAGCAGTAACAGGGGGACTGTTGAGACCCAGTACTTC
J gene: TRBJ2-1; D gene: TRBD2; clone size: .; V gene: TRBV3-1; CDR3 protein: CASSQEGLAGHEQFF; CDR3 DNA: TGTGCCAGCAGCCAAGAGGGACTAGCGGGGCATGAGCAGTTCTTC
J gene: TRBJ2-3; D gene: .; clone size: .; V gene: TRBV30; CDR3 protein: CAWTWQGRADTQYF; CDR3 DNA: TGTGCCTGGACCTGGCAAGGGCGCGCAGATACGCAGTATTTT
J gene: TRBJ1-2; D gene: .; clone size: .; V gene: TRBV6-6; CDR3 protein: CASSRLVLGRENYGYTF; CDR3 DNA: TGTGCCAGCAGTAGGCTAGTTCTGGGCAGAGAGAACTATGGCTACACCTTC
J gene: TRBJ1-1; D gene: .; clone size: .; V gene: TRBV6-5; CDR3 protein: CASSYLTGNTEAFF; CDR3 DNA: TGTGCCAGCAGTTATTTGACAGGGAACACTGAAGCTTTCTTT
J gene: TRBJ1-6; D gene: .; clone size: .; V gene: TRBV7-2; CDR3 protein: CASSTRVLNSPLHF; CDR3 DNA: TGTGCCAGCAGCACCAGGGTTCTCAATTCACCCCTCCACTTT
J gene: TRBJ1-2; D gene: .; clone size: few; V gene: TRBV6-5; CDR3 protein: CASSPQWGRDYTF; CDR3 DNA: TGTGCCAGCAGTCCCCAGTGGGGGAGAGATTACACCTTC
J gene: TRBJ1-2; D gene: TRBD1; clone size: few; V gene: TRBV4-3; CDR3 protein: CASSQDKLWTGGDYGYTF; CDR3 DNA: TGCGCCAGCAGCCAAGATAAGTTGTGGACAGGGGGTGACTATGGCTACACCTTC
J gene: TRBJ2-7; D gene: .; clone size: few; V gene: TRBV28; CDR3 protein: CASSSPNRGYEQYF; CDR3 DNA: TGTGCCAGCAGTTCCCCCAACCGGGGCTACGAGCAGTACTTC
J gene: TRBJ2-1; D gene: .; clone size: .; V gene: TRBV12-3/TRBV12-4; CDR3 protein: CASSLGGIPFNEQFF; CDR3 DNA: TGTGCCAGCAGTTTAGGGGGGATCCCTTTCAATGAGCAGTTCTTC
J gene: TRBJ1-4; D gene: TRBD1; clone size: .; V gene: TRBV5-4; CDR3 protein: CASSVVGTGGTNEKLFF; CDR3 DNA: TGTGCCAGCAGCGTGGTGGGTACAGGGGGAACTAATGAAAAACTGTTTTTT